The 7 T cell receptor beta chains given below trace back to one sample, sequenced in a study of T-cell memory formation after mild COVID-19. A single record per CDR3 protein comes from TCRdb applying MiXCR to the 5' RACE reads. The table records nearly 350,000 distinct CDR3 sequences, 13% of them present only once. The sequencing sample was made of PBMCs or a T cell subset sorted from them (not recorded which). Every receptor here comes from a young man who had mild COVID-19 (a few samples of this study predate the infection). Cell type and time point are not known.

This chain links TRBV5-1 with TRBJ2-5; a possible D gene is TRBD2 (6 bases). Germline-derived CDR1 and CDR2 are SGHRS and YFSETQ. The V end lost 4 bases, the J end lost 5 bases, and 18 bases lay between the germline ends. The CDR3 runs 15 residues. CDR3 amino acids: CASSIRQGAGETQYF. For the CDR3, the DNA is TGCGCCAGCAGCATTCGACAAGGGGCGGGGGAGACCCAGTACTTC.

The V and J genes are TRBV14 and TRBJ2-1, with 8 bases fitting TRBD2. The CDR3 totals 13 residues. V lost 8 bases and J lost 10; bases outside the gene matches: 10. Germline V gene sequence: CDR1 SGHDN, CDR2 FVKESK. The CDR3 DNA reads TGTGCCAGCGAGAAGACGGCGGGGGGCGAGCAGTTCTTC. It is translated as CASEKTAGGEQFF. Variable domain in full (rest from reference TRBV14 and TRBJ2-1): EAGVTQFPSHSVIEKGQTVTLRCDPISGHDNLYWYRRVMGKEIKFLLHFVKESKQDESGMPNNRFLAERTGGTYSTLKVQPAELEDSGVYFCASEKTAGGEQFFGPGTRLTVL.

The chain employs TRBV28 and TRBJ2-1, with D possibly TRBD1 on 6 matching bases. The V gene lost 5 bases and the J gene lost 8 bases, with 13 bases spanning the gap. Germline CDR1 and CDR2: MDHEN and SYDVKM. The CDR3 is 13 amino acids. CDR3 nucleotide sequence: TGTGCCAGCAGTATGGACAGTTTCGATGAGCAGTTCTTC. Translated, it gives CASSMDSFDEQFF.

This clonotype has just a few counts. The V and J genes are TRBV20-1 and TRBJ2-5, with 7 bases that match TRBD2. V lost 3 bases to trimming and J lost 5 bases; unmatched junction nucleotides: 12. This CDR3 spans 15 amino acids. CDR1 DFQATT and CDR2 SNEGSKA come from the germline V gene (reference sequence). CDR3 region: CSASVAAGIWETQYF. Written as DNA, the CDR3 is TGCAGTGCTAGTGTTGCAGCGGGGATCTGGGAGACCCAGTACTTC.

This chain joins TRBV6-2 or TRBV6-3 and TRBJ2-1, with D hard to call. Trimming removed 7 bases from V and 2 bases from J, with 9 bases in between. CDR3 length: 13 residues. The V gene's germline CDR1 is MNHEY and CDR2 SVGEGT. DNA for the CDR3: TGTGCCAGCACTGCGAGCCCCTACAATGAGCAGTTCTTC. Its protein is CASTASPYNEQFF.

The chain joins TRBV21-1 to TRBJ2-3; TRBD1 reflects the table's D call only, with no check against the DNA. TRBV21-1 is termed a pseudogene. The CDR3 covers 18 residues. The chain's CDR3 is CASSNEKVRDTRTDTQYF. The CDR3 nucleotides read TGTGCCAGCAGCAATGAAAAAGTGCGGGACACACGCACAGATACGCAGTATTTT.

The chain links TRBV4-1 to TRBJ1-6, with D tentatively TRBD1 (6 bases). V was trimmed by 1 base and J by 4 bases, leaving 8 bases between them. The CDR3 covers 15 residues. The V gene's germline CDR1 is MGHRA and CDR2 YSYEKL. Here the CDR3 reads CASSQGTAYNSPLHF. The CDR3 DNA reads as TGCGCCAGCAGCCAAGGGACAGCTTATAATTCACCCCTCCACTTT.